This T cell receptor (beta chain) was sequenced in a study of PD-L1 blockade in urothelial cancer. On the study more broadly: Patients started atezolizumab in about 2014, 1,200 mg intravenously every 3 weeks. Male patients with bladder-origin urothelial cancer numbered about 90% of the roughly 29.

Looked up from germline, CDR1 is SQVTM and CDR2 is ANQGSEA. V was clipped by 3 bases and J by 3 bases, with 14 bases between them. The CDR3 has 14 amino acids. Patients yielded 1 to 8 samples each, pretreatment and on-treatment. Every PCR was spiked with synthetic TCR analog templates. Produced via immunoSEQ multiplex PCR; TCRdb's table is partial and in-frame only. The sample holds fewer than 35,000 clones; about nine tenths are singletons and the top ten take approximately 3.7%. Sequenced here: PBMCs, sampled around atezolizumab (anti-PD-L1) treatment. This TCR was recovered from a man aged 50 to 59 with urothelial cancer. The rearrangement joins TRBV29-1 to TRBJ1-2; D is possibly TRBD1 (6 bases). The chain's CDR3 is CSVEQIGGDYGYTF. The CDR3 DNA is TGCAGCGTTGAGCAAATAGGGGGTGACTATGGCTACACCTTC.